These 4 T cell receptor beta chains were sequenced from one sample in a study of T cell repertoires in cytomegalovirus infection. In TCRdb, the reads were re-called with MiXCR into one record per CDR3 protein. The top ten clones hold about 14% of a sample with 200,000 to 300,000 distinct CDR3 sequences, around 8.7% of them seen once. The sample consisted of PBMCs. All receptors come from a human donor in good health (CMV status not recorded). Some clones in this sample may be carry-over from other donors' samples.

This clonotype appeared a few times. J is TRBJ1-6 and V is TRBV28; D uncertain. Germline V gene sequence: CDR1 MDHEN, CDR2 SYDVKM. Trimming took off 8 bases at V and 7 bases at J, with 9 bases between the two ends. The CDR3 has 12 residues. CDR3 amino acids: CASGSGNSPLHF. The CDR3 DNA reads as TGTGCCAGCGGATCGGGAAATTCACCCCTCCACTTT.

V usage is TRBV7-4 and J usage is TRBJ2-5, with TRBD2 identical over 12 bases. Germline lookup yields CDR1 SGHVT and CDR2 SQSDAQ. V shed 7 bases and J 5 bases; nucleotides not matched to a gene: 14. The CDR3 length is 17 residues. The CDR3 sequence: CASTSTSGSGPGETQYF. DNA for the CDR3: TGTGCCAGCACTTCGACTAGCGGGAGTGGACCAGGGGAGACCCAGTACTTC.

In this sample, this clonotype turned up a few times. The chain employs TRBV10-3 and TRBJ2-7; perhaps TRBD1 as D (6 bases). V was cut by 0 bases and J by 0 bases, with 9 bases left in between. CDR1 ENHRY and CDR2 SYGVKD come from the germline V gene. CDR3 length equals 15 residues. The CDR3 reads CAISESRDNSYEQYF. As DNA, the CDR3 is TGTGCCATCAGTGAGTCCCGGGACAACTCCTACGAGCAGTACTTC.

This clonotype has at least ten counts. The gene calls are TRBV6-5 and TRBJ1-5; D perhaps matches TRBD1 (6 bases). V was cut by 0 bases and J by 6 bases, with 12 bases left in between. The CDR3 is made up of 15 amino acids. Germline CDR1 is MNHEY and CDR2 is SVGAGI. CDR3 nucleotide sequence: TGTGCCAGCAGTTACTCGCAGGGAGGGGGTCAGCCCCAGCATTTT. As protein: CASSYSQGGGQPQHF.